This TCR beta chain was recorded in a study of blood T cells in healthy people across ages. With respect to this clonotype: Sequence at one end of the junction differs from germline and may be a read error.

A second 7 to 11 cycle PCR used barcoded and J-beta primers. TCRdb redid the calling of the 5' RACE reads with MiXCR, one entry per CDR3 protein. In the table there are 550,000 to 600,000 distinct CDR3 sequences, around 48% of which are singletons. This TCR was sampled from a man of 80 years or more in good health. The sequenced sample consisted of blood.

The chain's CDR3 is CSVAQGAYDYTF. In DNA, the CDR3 is TGCAGCGTTGCACAGGGGGCCTATGACTACACCTTC. The V call is TRBV29-1, the J call TRBJ1-2; 9 nucleotides line up with TRBD1. Germline CDR1 SQVTM, CDR2 ANQGSEA. The length of the CDR3 is 12 residues.